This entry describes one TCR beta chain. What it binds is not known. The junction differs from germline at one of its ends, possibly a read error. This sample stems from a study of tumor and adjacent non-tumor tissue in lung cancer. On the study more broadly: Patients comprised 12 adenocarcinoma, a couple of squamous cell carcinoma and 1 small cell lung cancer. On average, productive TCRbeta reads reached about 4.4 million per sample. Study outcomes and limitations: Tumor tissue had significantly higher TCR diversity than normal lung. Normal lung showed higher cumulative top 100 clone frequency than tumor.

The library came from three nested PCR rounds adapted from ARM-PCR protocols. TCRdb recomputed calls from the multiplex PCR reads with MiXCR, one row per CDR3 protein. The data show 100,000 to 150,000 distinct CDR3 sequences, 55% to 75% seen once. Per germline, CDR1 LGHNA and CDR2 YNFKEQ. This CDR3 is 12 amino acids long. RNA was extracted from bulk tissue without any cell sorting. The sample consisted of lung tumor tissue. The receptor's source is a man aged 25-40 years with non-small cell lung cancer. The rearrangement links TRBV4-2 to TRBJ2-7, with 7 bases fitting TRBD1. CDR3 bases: TGTGCCAGAAGCCAAGGGGGACAGGAGCAGTACTTC. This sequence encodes CARSQGGQEQYF.